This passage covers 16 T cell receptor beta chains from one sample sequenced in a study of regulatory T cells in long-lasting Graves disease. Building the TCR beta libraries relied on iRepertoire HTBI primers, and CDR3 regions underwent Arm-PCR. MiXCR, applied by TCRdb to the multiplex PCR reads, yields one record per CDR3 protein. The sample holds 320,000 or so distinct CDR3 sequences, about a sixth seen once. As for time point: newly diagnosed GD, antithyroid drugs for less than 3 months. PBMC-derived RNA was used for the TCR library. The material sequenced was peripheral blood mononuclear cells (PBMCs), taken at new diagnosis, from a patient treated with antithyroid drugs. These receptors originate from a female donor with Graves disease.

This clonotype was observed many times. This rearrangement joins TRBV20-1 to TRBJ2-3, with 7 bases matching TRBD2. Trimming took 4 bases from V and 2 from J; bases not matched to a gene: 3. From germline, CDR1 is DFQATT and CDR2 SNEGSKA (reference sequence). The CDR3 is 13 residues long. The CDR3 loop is CSAIAGHTDTQYF. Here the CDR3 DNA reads TGCAGTGCTATAGCGGGCCACACAGATACGCAGTATTTT.

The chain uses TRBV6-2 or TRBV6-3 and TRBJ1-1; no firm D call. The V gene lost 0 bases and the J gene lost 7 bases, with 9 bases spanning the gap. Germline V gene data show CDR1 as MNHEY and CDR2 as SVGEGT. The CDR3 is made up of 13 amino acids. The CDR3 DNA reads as TGTGCCAGCAGTTACTCGACAAAGCTTGAAGCTTTCTTT. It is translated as CASSYSTKLEAFF.

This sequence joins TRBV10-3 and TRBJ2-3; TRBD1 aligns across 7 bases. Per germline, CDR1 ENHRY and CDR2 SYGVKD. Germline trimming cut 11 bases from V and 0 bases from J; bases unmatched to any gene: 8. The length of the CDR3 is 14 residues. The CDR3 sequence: CAARDSFSTDTQYF. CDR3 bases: TGTGCCGCCCGGGACAGCTTTAGCACAGATACGCAGTATTTT.

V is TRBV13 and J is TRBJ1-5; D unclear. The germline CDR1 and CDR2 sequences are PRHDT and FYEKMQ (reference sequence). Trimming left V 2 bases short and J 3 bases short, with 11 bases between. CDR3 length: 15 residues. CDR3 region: CASSLSPSHNQPQHF. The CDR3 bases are TGTGCCAGCAGCTTATCCCCCAGCCACAATCAGCCCCAGCATTTT.

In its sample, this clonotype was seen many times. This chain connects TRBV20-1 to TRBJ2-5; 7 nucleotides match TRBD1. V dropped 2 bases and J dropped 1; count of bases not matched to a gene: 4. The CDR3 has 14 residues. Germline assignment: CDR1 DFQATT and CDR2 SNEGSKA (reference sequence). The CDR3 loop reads CSARIGTAQETQYF. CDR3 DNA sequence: TGCAGTGCTAGAATAGGGACAGCCCAAGAGACCCAGTACTTC.

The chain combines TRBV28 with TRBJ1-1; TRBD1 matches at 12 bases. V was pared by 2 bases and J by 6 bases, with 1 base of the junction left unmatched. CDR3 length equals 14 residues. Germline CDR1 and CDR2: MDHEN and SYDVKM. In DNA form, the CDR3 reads TGTGCCAGCAGTTTAGGGACAGGGGGCTCTGAAGCTTTCTTT. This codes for CASSLGTGGSEAFF.

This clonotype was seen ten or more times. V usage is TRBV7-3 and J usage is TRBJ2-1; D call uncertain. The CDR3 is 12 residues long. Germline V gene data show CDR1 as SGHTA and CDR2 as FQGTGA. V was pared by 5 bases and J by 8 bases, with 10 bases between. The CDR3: CASSLQDDEQFF. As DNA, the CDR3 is TGTGCCAGCAGCCTGCAGGACGATGAGCAGTTCTTC.

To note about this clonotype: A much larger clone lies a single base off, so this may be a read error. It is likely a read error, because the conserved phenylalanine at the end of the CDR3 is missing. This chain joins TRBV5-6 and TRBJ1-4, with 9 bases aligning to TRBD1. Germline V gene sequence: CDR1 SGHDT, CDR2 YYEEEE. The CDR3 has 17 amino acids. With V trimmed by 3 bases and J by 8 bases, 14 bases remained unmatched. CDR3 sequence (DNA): TGTGCCAGCAGCTATAAACGACAGGGGGTCCAAAGCGAAAAACTGTTTCTT. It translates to CASSYKRQGVQSEKLFL.

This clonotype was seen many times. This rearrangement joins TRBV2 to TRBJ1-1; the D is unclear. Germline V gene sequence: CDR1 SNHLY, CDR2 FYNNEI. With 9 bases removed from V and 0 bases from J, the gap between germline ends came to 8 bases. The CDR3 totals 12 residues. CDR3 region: CARLQLNTEAFF. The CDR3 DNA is TGTGCCAGGCTCCAGCTGAACACTGAAGCTTTCTTT.

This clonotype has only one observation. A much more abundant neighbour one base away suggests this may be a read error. The CDR3 here is CASSTLRVAETYSEQYF. DNA of the CDR3: TGTGCCAGCAGCACCCTTAGGGTAGCGGAGACGTACTCCGAGCAGTACTTC. The gene calls are TRBV7-2 and TRBJ2-7, with D possibly TRBD2 on 6 matching bases. The CDR3 is 17 residues long. Germline V lookup: CDR1 SGHTA, CDR2 FQGNSA. Trimming took 5 bases from V and 6 from J, leaving 26 bases between them.

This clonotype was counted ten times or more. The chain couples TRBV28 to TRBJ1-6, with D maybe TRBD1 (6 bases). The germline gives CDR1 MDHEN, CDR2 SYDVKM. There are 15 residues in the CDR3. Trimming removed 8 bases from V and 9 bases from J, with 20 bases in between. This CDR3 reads CASSLSGTQFSPLHF. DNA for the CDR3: TGTGCCAGCTCCCTTTCCGGGACACAGTTTTCACCCCTCCACTTT.

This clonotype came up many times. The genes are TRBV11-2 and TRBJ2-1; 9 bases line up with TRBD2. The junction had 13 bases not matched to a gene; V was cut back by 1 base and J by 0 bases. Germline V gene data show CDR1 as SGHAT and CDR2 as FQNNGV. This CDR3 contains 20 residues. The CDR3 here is CASSLVVGLAIESSYNEQFF. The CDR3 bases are TGTGCCAGCAGCTTAGTCGTTGGACTAGCGATAGAAAGCTCCTACAATGAGCAGTTCTTC.

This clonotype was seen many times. The CDR3 here is CASSLWIAGGPGEQYF. The CDR3 DNA is TGTGCCAGCAGTTTATGGATAGCGGGAGGGCCTGGCGAGCAGTACTTC. This sequence joins TRBV2 and TRBJ2-7; 11 bases match TRBD2. CDR3 length: 16 residues. The J segment lost 6 bases and the V segment lost 5 bases, leaving 12 bases of the junction unmatched. CDR1 and CDR2 from the germline V gene are SNHLY and FYNNEI.

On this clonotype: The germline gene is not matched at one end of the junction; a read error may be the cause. CDR3 bases: TGCAGTGCTAGAAGGCCCCAGGGTAGGGAGACCCGGTACTTC. It codes for CSARRPQGRETRYF. This chain uses TRBV20-1 with TRBJ2-5; either TRBD1 or TRBD2 may supply D (5 bases each). This CDR3 region has 14 residues. Germline V gene sequence: CDR1 DFQATT, CDR2 SNEGSKA (reference sequence).

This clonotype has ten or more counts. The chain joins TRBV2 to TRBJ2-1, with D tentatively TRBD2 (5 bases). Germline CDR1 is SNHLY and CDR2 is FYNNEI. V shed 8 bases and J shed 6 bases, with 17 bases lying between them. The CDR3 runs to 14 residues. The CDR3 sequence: CASRREMACNEQFF. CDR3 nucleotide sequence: TGTGCCAGCCGTAGGGAGATGGCCTGCAATGAGCAGTTCTTC.

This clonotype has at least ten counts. The CDR3 here is CASSAGAETQYF. CDR3 DNA sequence: TGTGCCAGCAGTGCGGGAGCAGAGACCCAGTACTTC. The rearrangement uses TRBV6-1 and TRBJ2-5, with D tentatively TRBD2 (6 bases). This CDR3 spans 12 amino acids. V lost 4 bases, J lost 4 bases, and 7 bases lay in between. Looked up from germline, CDR1 is MNHNS and CDR2 is SASEGT.